Below, 8 T cell receptor beta chains from the same sample are listed, as sequenced in a study of a mutant IDH1 vaccine in newly diagnosed glioma. Libraries were prepared by immunoSEQ multiplex PCR; TCRdb keeps only in-frame clonotypes and omits some of them. The sample shows 60,000 or so clones, around 82% of them seen only once. Their antigens remain unidentified. Time point here: week 5, during vaccination. Mutant IDH1 20-mer peptide, at 300 ug, made up each vaccine dose, with topical imiquimod. The starting material was PBMCs, obtained from a glioma patient whose treatment included an IDH1 peptide vaccine. The source of these receptors is a woman aged 18-30 years with glioma. Some clones in this sample may be carry-over from other donors' samples.

The chain has TRBV7-2 and TRBJ2-7; 9 nucleotides match TRBD1. V dropped 5 bases and J dropped 3; count of bases not matched to a gene: 8. The CDR3 is 15 residues long. Germline CDR1 reads SGHTA; CDR2 reads FQGNSA. CDR3 sequence: CASSLGTTGGYEQYF. As DNA, the CDR3 is TGTGCCAGCAGCCTGGGGACGACAGGGGGCTACGAGCAGTACTTC.

This chain uses TRBV27 with TRBJ1-5; D might be TRBD1 (6 bases). This CDR3 spans 14 amino acids. Germline V gene lookup returns CDR1 MNHEY and CDR2 SMNVEV (reference sequence). V lost 3 bases, J lost 4 bases, and 10 bases lay in between. The CDR3 sequence is CASSLPGANQPQHF. The CDR3 bases are TGTGCCAGCAGTTTGCCGGGGGCGAATCAGCCCCAGCATTTT.

CDR3 bases: TGTGCCAGCAGCGTAGCGGATATGGAGACCCAGTACTTC. Protein sequence: CASSVADMETQYF. The chain has TRBV9 and TRBJ2-5, with no clear D. V was trimmed by 0 bases and J by 5 bases, leaving 8 bases between them. Germline CDR1 reads SGDLS; CDR2 reads YYNGEE. The CDR3 extends over 13 amino acids.

This clone was detected only a few times. The chain employs TRBV18 and TRBJ1-4, with TRBD1 matching 7 bases. The V segment lost 6 bases and the J segment 3 bases; nucleotides outside the gene matches: 7. The germline V gene has CDR1 KGHSH and CDR2 LQKENI. There are 15 residues in the CDR3. The CDR3, as DNA: TGTGCCAGCTCGCCCTCCGGACAGGCTAATGAAAAACTGTTTTTT. Protein sequence: CASSPSGQANEKLFF. Based on the CDR3 plus reference TRBV18 and TRBJ1-4, the full variable domain is NAGVMQNPRHLVRRRGQEARLRCSPMKGHSHVYWYRQLPEEGLKFMVYLQKENIIDESGMPKERFSAEFPKEGPSILRIQQVVRGDSAAYFCASSPSGQANEKLFFGSGTQLSVL.

This rearrangement joins TRBV5-1 to TRBJ2-7; TRBD2 aligns across 10 bases. The CDR3 consists of 15 residues. Per the germline V gene, CDR1 is SGHRS and CDR2 is YFSETQ. The V segment lost 2 bases and the J segment 5 bases; nucleotides outside the gene matches: 7. For the CDR3, the DNA is TGCGCCAGCAGCTTTAGCGGGAGGTTAGTAGACGAGCAGTACTTC. Translating gives CASSFSGRLVDEQYF.

V and J are TRBV11-2 and TRBJ1-1; TRBD1 aligns across 10 bases. The V gene's germline CDR1 is SGHAT and CDR2 FQNNGV. CDR3 length equals 15 residues. V shed 1 base, J shed 5 bases, and the junction held 4 bases outside the gene matches. The CDR3 DNA reads as TGTGCCAGCAGCTTAGCAGGACAGGGGGTGACTGAAGCTTTCTTT. Its translation is CASSLAGQGVTEAFF.

This chain uses TRBV5-4 with TRBJ1-2; 7 positions match TRBD1. The CDR3 length is 15 residues. V lost 4 bases, J lost 4 bases, and 10 bases stayed unmatched. Germline V gene data show CDR1 as SGHNT and CDR2 as YYREEE (reference sequence). The CDR3 sequence: CASSPANRGSYGYTF. CDR3 coding DNA: TGTGCCAGCAGCCCCGCAAACAGGGGATCCTATGGCTACACCTTC.

V gene TRBV7-9 combines with J gene TRBJ1-2; 12 bases line up with TRBD1. This CDR3 is built from 17 residues. Germline CDR1 reads SEHNR; CDR2 reads FQNEAQ (reference sequence). V trimming: 4 bases; J trimming: 0 bases; junction bases outside the gene matches: 6. The CDR3 nucleotides read TGTGCCAGCAGCTCCCGGGACAGGGGGCTTTCTAACTATGGCTACACCTTC. Residues: CASSSRDRGLSNYGYTF.